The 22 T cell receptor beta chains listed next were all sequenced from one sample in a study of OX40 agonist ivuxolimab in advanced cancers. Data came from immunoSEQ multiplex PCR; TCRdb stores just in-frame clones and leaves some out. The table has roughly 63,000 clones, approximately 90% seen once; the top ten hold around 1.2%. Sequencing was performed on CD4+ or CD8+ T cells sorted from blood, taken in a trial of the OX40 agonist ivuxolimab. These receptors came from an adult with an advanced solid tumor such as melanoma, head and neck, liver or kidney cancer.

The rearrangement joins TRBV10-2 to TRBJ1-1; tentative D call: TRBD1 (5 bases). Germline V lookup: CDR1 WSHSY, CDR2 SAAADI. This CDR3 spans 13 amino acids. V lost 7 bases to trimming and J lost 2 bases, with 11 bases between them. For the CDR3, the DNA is TGCGCCAGCAATCTTTGGGGCAACACTGAAGCTTTCTTT. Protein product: CASNLWGNTEAFF.

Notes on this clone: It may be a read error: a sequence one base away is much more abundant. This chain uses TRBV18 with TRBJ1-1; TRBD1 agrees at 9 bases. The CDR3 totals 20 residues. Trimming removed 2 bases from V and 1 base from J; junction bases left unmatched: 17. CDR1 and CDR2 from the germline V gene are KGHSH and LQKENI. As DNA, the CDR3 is TGTGCCAGCTCACCAGAACGACTGAACAGGGGGCGGGGGGCGAACACTGAAGCTTTCTTT. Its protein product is CASSPERLNRGRGANTEAFF.

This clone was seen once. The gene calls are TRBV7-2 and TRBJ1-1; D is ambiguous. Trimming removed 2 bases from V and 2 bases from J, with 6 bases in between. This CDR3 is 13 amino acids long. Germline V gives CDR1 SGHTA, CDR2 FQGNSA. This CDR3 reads CASSLQANTEAFF. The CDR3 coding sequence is TGTGCCAGCAGCTTACAGGCAAACACTGAAGCTTTCTTT. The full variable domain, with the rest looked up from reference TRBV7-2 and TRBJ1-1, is GAGVSQSPSNKVTEKGKDVELRCDPISGHTALYWYRQSLGQGLEFLIYFQGNSAPDKSGLPSDRFSAERTGGSVSTLTIQRTQQEDSAVYLCASSLQANTEAFFGQGTRLTVV.

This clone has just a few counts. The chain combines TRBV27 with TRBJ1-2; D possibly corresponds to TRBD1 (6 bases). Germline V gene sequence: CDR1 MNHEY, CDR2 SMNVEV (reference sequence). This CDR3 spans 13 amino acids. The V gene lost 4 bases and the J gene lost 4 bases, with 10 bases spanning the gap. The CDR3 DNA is TGTGCCAGCAGTTCCCGACAGGCCTATGGCTACACCTTC. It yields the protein CASSSRQAYGYTF.

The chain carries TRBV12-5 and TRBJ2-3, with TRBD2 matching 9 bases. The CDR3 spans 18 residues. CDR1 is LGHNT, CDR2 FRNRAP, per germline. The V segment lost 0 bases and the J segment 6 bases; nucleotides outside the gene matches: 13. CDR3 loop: CASGLVLGAGGPRDTQYF. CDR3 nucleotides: TGTGCTAGTGGTTTGGTACTGGGCGCGGGGGGGCCGAGGGATACGCAGTATTTT.

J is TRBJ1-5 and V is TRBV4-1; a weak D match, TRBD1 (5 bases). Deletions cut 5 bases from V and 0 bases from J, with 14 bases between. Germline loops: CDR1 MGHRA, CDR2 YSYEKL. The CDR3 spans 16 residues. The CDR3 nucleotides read TGCGCCAGCAGCTGGGGCCAGTCCTATAGCAATCAGCCCCAGCATTTT. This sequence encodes CASSWGQSYSNQPQHF.

CDR3 loop: CASSRGRSYEQYF. CDR3 nucleotides: TGTGCCAGCTCACGTGGACGGTCCTACGAGCAGTACTTC. V gene TRBV18 combines with J gene TRBJ2-7; D is unresolved. V was cut by 4 bases and J by 1 base, with 8 bases left in between. The CDR3 contains 13 residues. The germline V gene encodes CDR1 KGHSH and CDR2 LQKENI.

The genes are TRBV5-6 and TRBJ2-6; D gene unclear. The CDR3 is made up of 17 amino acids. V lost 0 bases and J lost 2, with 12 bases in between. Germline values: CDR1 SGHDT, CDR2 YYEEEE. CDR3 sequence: CASSLALGSTGANVLTF. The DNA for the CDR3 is TGTGCCAGCAGCTTGGCGCTAGGGTCCACTGGGGCCAACGTCCTGACTTTC.

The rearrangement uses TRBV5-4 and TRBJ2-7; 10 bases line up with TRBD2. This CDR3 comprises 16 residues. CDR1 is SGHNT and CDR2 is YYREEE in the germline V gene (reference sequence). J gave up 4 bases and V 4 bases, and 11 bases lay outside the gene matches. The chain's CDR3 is CASSTTHSAGGYEQYF. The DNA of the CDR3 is TGTGCCAGCAGCACCACCCACTCAGCGGGGGGGTACGAGCAGTACTTC. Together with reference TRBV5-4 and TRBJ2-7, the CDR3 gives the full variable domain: ETGVTQSPTHLIKTRGQQVTLRCSSQSGHNTVSWYQQALGQGPQFIFQYYREEENGRGNFPPRFSGLQFPNYSSELNVNALELDDSALYLCASSTTHSAGGYEQYFGPGTRLTVT.

The CDR3 nucleotides read TGTGCCAGCAGCTCCGTGGAGGGGGGACCCCTAGAGACCCAGTACTTC. Translated, it gives CASSSVEGGPLETQYF. The rearrangement uses TRBV9 and TRBJ2-5, with D perhaps matching TRBD1 or TRBD2 (6 bases each). The V end lost 4 bases, the J end lost 4 bases, and 20 bases lay between the germline ends. The germline V gene has CDR1 SGDLS and CDR2 YYNGEE. The CDR3 consists of 16 residues. Combining the CDR3 with reference TRBV9 and TRBJ2-5 gives the whole variable domain DSGVTQTPKHLITATGQRVTLRCSPRSGDLSVYWYQQSLDQGLQFLIQYYNGEERAKGNILERFSAQQFPDLHSELNLSSLELGDSALYFCASSSVEGGPLETQYFGPGTRLLVL.

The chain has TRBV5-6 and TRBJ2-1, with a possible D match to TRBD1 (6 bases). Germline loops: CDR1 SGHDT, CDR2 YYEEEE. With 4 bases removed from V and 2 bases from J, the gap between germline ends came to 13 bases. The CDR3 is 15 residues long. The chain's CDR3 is CASSSRTVPYNEQFF. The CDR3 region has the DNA TGTGCCAGCAGCAGCCGGACAGTGCCCTACAATGAGCAGTTCTTC.

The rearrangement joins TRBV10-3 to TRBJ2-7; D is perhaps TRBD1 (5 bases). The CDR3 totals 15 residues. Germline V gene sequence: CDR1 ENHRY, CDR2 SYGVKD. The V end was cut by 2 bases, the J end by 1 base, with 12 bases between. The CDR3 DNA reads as TGTGCCATCAGTGAGCCGGCAGGGCCGTCCTACGAGCAGTACTTC. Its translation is CAISEPAGPSYEQYF.

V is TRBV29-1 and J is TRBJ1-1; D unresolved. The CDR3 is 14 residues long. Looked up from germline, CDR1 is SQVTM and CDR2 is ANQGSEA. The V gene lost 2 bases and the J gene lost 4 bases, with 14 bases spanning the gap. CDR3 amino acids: CSVEFGQVVTEAFF. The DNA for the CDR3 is TGCAGCGTTGAATTTGGGCAGGTGGTCACTGAAGCTTTCTTT. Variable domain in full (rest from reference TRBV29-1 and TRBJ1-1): SAVISQKPSRDICQRGTSLTIQCQVDSQVTMMFWYRQQPGQSLTLIATANQGSEATYESGFVIDKFPISRPNLTFSTLTVSNMSPEDSSIYLCSVEFGQVVTEAFFGQGTRLTVV.

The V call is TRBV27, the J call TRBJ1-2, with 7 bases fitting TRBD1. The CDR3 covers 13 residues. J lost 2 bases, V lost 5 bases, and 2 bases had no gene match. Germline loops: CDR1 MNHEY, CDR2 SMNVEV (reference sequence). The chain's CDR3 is CASSVQGNYGYTF. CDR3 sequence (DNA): TGTGCCAGCAGTGTACAGGGGAACTATGGCTACACCTTC.

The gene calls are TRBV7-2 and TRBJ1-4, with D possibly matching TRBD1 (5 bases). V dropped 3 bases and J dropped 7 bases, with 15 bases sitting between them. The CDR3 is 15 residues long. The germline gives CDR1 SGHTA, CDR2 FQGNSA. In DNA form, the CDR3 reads TGTGCCAGCAGCTTCCCGGGACCCGAGGGTGAAAAACTGTTTTTT. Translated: CASSFPGPEGEKLFF.

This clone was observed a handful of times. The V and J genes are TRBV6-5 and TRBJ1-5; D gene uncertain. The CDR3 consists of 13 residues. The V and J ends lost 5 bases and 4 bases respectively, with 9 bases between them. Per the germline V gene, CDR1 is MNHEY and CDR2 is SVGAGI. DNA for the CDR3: TGTGCCAGCAGTCGAAGAGCTAATCAGCCCCAGCATTTT. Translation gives CASSRRANQPQHF.

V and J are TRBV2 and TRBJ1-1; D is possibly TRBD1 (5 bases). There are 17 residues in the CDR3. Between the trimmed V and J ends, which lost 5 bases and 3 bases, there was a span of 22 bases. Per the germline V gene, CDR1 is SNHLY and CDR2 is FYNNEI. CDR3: CASSFTGPGHLDTEAFF. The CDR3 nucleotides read TGTGCCAGCAGTTTTACAGGTCCCGGACATCTGGACACTGAAGCTTTCTTT.

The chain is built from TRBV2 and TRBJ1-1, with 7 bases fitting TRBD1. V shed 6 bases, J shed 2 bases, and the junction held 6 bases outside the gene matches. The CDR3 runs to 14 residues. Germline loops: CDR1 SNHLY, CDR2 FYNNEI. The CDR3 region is CASSRTGGNTEAFF. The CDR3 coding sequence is TGTGCCAGCAGCCGGACAGGCGGAAACACTGAAGCTTTCTTT.

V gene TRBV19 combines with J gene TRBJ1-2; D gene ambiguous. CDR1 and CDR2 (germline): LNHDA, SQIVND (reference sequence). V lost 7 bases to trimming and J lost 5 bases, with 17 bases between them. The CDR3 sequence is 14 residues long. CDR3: CASMRFLMGYGYTF. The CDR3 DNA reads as TGTGCCAGTATGCGATTTCTGATGGGGTATGGCTACACCTTC. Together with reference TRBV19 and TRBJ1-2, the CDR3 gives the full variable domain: DGGITQSPKYLFRKEGQNVTLSCEQNLNHDAMYWYRQDPGQGLRLIYYSQIVNDFQKGDIAEGYSVSREKKESFPLTVTSAQKNPTAFYLCASMRFLMGYGYTFGSGTRLTVV.

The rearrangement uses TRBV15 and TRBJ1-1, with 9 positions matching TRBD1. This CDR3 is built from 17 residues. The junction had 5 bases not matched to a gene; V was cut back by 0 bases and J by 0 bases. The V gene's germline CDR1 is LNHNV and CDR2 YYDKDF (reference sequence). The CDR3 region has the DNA TGTGCCACCAGCAGAGACGGACAGGGGCAAATGAACACTGAAGCTTTCTTT. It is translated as CATSRDGQGQMNTEAFF.

In nucleotides, the CDR3 is TGTGCCAGCAGCGCGGACAGGGGAAGAGATACGCAGTATTTT. Translation gives CASSADRGRDTQYF. The V call is TRBV6-4, the J call TRBJ2-3, with 9 bases identical to TRBD1. CDR3 length: 14 amino acids. V lost 6 bases, J lost 5 bases, and 6 bases stayed unmatched. Germline V gives CDR1 MRHNA, CDR2 SNTAGT.

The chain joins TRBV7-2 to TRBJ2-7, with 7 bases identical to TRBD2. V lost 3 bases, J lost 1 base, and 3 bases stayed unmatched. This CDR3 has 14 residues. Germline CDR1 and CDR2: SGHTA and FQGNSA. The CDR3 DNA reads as TGTGCCAGCAGCTTTGACGGGGGGTCCTACGAGCAGTACTTC. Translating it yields CASSFDGGSYEQYF.